Shown below are 32 T cell receptor beta chains from a single sample sequenced in a study of cytomegalovirus exposure and HLA in healthy donors. The protocol was immunoSEQ multiplex PCR, while the TCRdb copy is restricted to in-frame clones and leaves out a portion. The sample holds roughly 90,000 clones; 85% are singletons and the top ten take approximately 22%. Specimen: PBMCs. The source is a man aged 18 to 29 in good health and CMV-seropositive.

This chain links TRBV19 with TRBJ2-3, with 7 bases identical to TRBD1. Germline loops: CDR1 LNHDA, CDR2 SQIVND (reference sequence). The trim removed 4 bases at V and 0 bases at J, leaving 10 bases unmatched. This CDR3 has 17 residues. The CDR3 spells CASSNRGPSRSTDTQYF. In nucleotides, the CDR3 is TGTGCCAGTAGTAACAGGGGTCCCTCTAGAAGCACAGATACGCAGTATTTT.

The chain couples TRBV10-1 to TRBJ2-7; D not resolved. V was shortened by 0 bases and J by 3 bases, with 6 bases between the two germline ends. The CDR3 runs 13 residues. Germline values: CDR1 WNHNN, CDR2 SYGVQD (reference sequence). The CDR3 DNA follows: TGCGCCAGCAGTGAGTCCGGCGGCTACGAGCAGTACTTC. Its translation is CASSESGGYEQYF.

This clone showed up just a few times. This chain connects TRBV11-2 to TRBJ2-3; 16 bases line up with TRBD2. CDR1 is SGHAT, CDR2 FQNNGV, per germline. The CDR3 runs 18 residues. V gave up 5 bases and J gave up 6 bases; unmatched junction bases: 11. The CDR3, as DNA: TGTGCCAGCAGCCCCTCCGGGACTAGCGGGAGGGCCGAGGATACGCAGTATTTT. Translation gives CASSPSGTSGRAEDTQYF. The entire variable domain, with the rest obtained from reference TRBV11-2 and TRBJ2-3, is as follows: EAGVAQSPRYKIIEKRQSVAFWCNPISGHATLYWYQQILGQGPKLLIQFQNNGVVDDSQLPKDRFSAERLKGVDSTLKIQPAKLEDSAVYLCASSPSGTSGRAEDTQYFGPGTRLTVL.

V is TRBV28 and J is TRBJ1-5; 7 bases line up with TRBD1. V dropped 3 bases and J dropped 6; count of bases not matched to a gene: 5. This CDR3 contains 14 residues. Per germline, CDR1 MDHEN and CDR2 SYDVKM. CDR3 DNA sequence: TGTGCCAGCAGTTTCCCCCAGGGGGGTCAGCCCCAGCATTTT. This codes for CASSFPQGGQPQHF.

CDR3 loop: CASSRLAGGYNEQFF. The CDR3 region has the DNA TGTGCCAGCAGCCGATTAGCGGGAGGGTACAATGAGCAGTTCTTC. This chain uses TRBV2 with TRBJ2-1; TRBD2 matches at 11 bases. This CDR3 is built from 15 residues. The V segment lost 6 bases and the J segment 4 bases; nucleotides outside the gene matches: 5. Per the germline V gene, CDR1 is SNHLY and CDR2 is FYNNEI.

In its sample, this clone was seen once. V is TRBV5-4 and J is TRBJ2-1; TRBD2 matches at 8 bases. V gave up 3 bases and J gave up 0 bases; unmatched junction bases: 5. The CDR3 is 16 residues long. Germline CDR1 SGHNT, CDR2 YYREEE (reference sequence). Written as DNA, the CDR3 is TGTGCCAGCAGCTCCTTAGCGGGACCCTCCTACAATGAGCAGTTCTTC. Translation gives CASSSLAGPSYNEQFF.

This rearrangement joins TRBV12-1 to TRBJ2-3; the table's D call, TRBD2, was not checked against the DNA. TRBV12-1 has pseudogene status. The CDR3 covers 16 residues. CDR3 protein: CASSSGLAGGADTQYF. Here the CDR3 DNA reads TGTGCCAGCAGCTCAGGACTAGCGGGAGGGGCAGATACGCAGTATTTT.

CDR3 bases: TGCGCCAGCAGTGATAGCGGGAGGGCCCATGAGCAGTTCTTC. Translated, it gives CASSDSGRAHEQFF. This chain links TRBV10-2 with TRBJ2-1; TRBD2 aligns across 11 bases. The CDR3 extends over 14 amino acids. CDR1 is WSHSY, CDR2 SAAADI, per germline. The V gene end was trimmed by 3 bases and the J gene end by 8 bases; junction bases not matched to a gene: 3.

CDR3 protein: CASSQGWTSGNPEGETQYF. The CDR3, as DNA: TGCGCCAGCAGCCAGGGGTGGACTAGCGGGAATCCGGAAGGTGAGACCCAGTACTTC. The gene calls are TRBV4-1 and TRBJ2-5, with 12 bases aligning to TRBD2. CDR1 MGHRA and CDR2 YSYEKL come from the germline V gene. Trimming at V came to 3 bases and at J to 5 bases, leaving 16 bases not matched to a gene. This CDR3 is built from 19 residues.

The chain uses TRBV5-1 and TRBJ2-3, with 11 positions matching TRBD2. Germline V CDR1 and CDR2: SGHRS, YFSETQ. V lost 4 bases, J lost 5 bases, and 6 bases stayed unmatched. The length of the CDR3 is 15 residues. CDR3 amino acids: CASSILAGGQDTQYF. The CDR3, as DNA: TGCGCCAGCAGCATATTAGCGGGAGGGCAAGATACGCAGTATTTT.

This clone was seen more than once but under ten times. J is TRBJ1-5 and V is TRBV6-1, with 8 bases that match TRBD1. The CDR3 runs to 15 residues. J gave up 4 bases and V 3 bases, and 5 bases lay outside the gene matches. Germline V gene data show CDR1 as MNHNS and CDR2 as SASEGT. The CDR3 sequence: CASSDQGARNQPQHF. The CDR3 nucleotides are TGTGCCAGCAGTGACCAGGGGGCGAGGAATCAGCCCCAGCATTTT.

V and J are TRBV27 and TRBJ1-1; 7 bases map to TRBD1. Germline CDR1 reads MNHEY; CDR2 reads SMNVEV (reference sequence). V was clipped by 8 bases and J by 2 bases; unmatched bases: 17. CDR3 size: 17 residues. The CDR3 spells CASSSNRQGVGNTEAFF. CDR3 bases: TGTGCCAGCTCCTCCAACCGGCAGGGGGTAGGTAACACTGAAGCTTTCTTT.

J is TRBJ2-1 and V is TRBV4-1; possible D gene TRBD1, 6 bases. Trimming left V 0 bases short and J 8 bases short, with 17 bases between. Germline V gives CDR1 MGHRA, CDR2 YSYEKL. The CDR3 contains 16 residues. The CDR3 here is CASSQDPQGSLYEQFF. The CDR3 nucleotides read TGCGCCAGCAGCCAAGACCCGCAGGGGTCTTTGTATGAGCAGTTCTTC.

This chain joins TRBV7-3 and TRBJ2-1, with no clear D. Germline CDR1 is SGHTA and CDR2 is FQGTGA. Trimming pared 0 bases from V and 7 bases from J, leaving 10 bases between. There are 14 residues in the CDR3. DNA for the CDR3: TGTGCCAGCAGCTTAACCACCGAGAGGAATGAGCAGTTCTTC. Protein product: CASSLTTERNEQFF.

This chain links TRBV25-1 with TRBJ1-1; D remains ambiguous. Trimming removed 6 bases at V and 3 bases at J, with 14 bases between. Germline V CDR1 and CDR2: MGHDK, SYGVNS. There are 14 residues in the CDR3. The CDR3 loop is CASRNRGRYTEAFF. As DNA, the CDR3 is TGTGCCAGCAGGAATAGAGGTCGGTACACTGAAGCTTTCTTT.

The chain has TRBV5-1 and TRBJ2-5, with 9 bases lining up with TRBD1. V lost 4 bases, J lost 5 bases, and 12 bases stayed unmatched. Germline V gene lookup returns CDR1 SGHRS and CDR2 YFSETQ. This CDR3 contains 16 residues. CDR3 amino acids: CASSPPRQGGTETQYF. The CDR3 nucleotides are TGCGCCAGCAGCCCCCCCCGACAGGGGGGTACTGAGACCCAGTACTTC.

The count of this clone is one. This chain joins TRBV11-2 and TRBJ1-3; D is unresolved. CDR3 length equals 14 residues. Germline V gene data show CDR1 as SGHAT and CDR2 as FQNNGV. Trimming cost V 6 bases and J 0 bases, with 9 bases left between them. CDR3 sequence reads: CASSPYISGNTIYF. In nucleotides, the CDR3 is TGTGCCAGCAGTCCGTACATCTCTGGAAACACCATATATTTT.

This chain joins TRBV5-4 and TRBJ2-5, with D unclear. Germline V gene lookup returns CDR1 SGHNT and CDR2 YYREEE (reference sequence). This CDR3 comprises 13 residues. Trimming shortened V by 2 bases and J by 0 bases, and 5 bases separated the two germline ends. CDR3 DNA: TGTGCCAGCAGCTTAGAGTACCAAGAGACCCAGTACTTC. This sequence encodes CASSLEYQETQYF.

V gene TRBV10-1 combines with J gene TRBJ2-2; 10 nucleotides match TRBD1. Trimming cost V 3 bases and J 4 bases; bases outside gene matches: 2. The germline V gene encodes CDR1 WNHNN and CDR2 SYGVQD (reference sequence). This CDR3 is 15 amino acids long. The CDR3: CASSEWTGGTGELFF. CDR3 nucleotides: TGCGCCAGCAGTGAATGGACAGGGGGCACCGGGGAGCTGTTTTTT.

This clone has a handful of counts. The chain combines TRBV27 with TRBJ2-1; 10 bases fit TRBD2. The germline gives CDR1 MNHEY, CDR2 SMNVEV (reference sequence). Trimming took 6 bases from V and 6 from J; bases not matched to a gene: 11. This CDR3 has 16 amino acids. CDR3 residues: CASRSLRAGGLNEQFF. For the CDR3, the DNA is TGTGCCAGCAGATCCCTCCGAGCGGGAGGGCTCAATGAGCAGTTCTTC.

The J gene is TRBJ2-3, the V gene TRBV5-4; the D gene is possibly TRBD1 (6 bases). The CDR3 is 16 amino acids. V was pared by 4 bases and J by 1 base, with 16 bases between. Germline CDR1 SGHNT, CDR2 YYREEE (reference sequence). CDR3: CASSAPTGLGTDTQYF. The CDR3 nucleotides read TGTGCCAGCAGCGCCCCTACAGGGCTGGGCACAGATACGCAGTATTTT.

The sample holds a few counts of this clone. The V call is TRBV10-1, the J call TRBJ1-2, with D uncertain. Trimming removed 3 bases from V and 7 bases from J, with 9 bases in between. Per germline, CDR1 WNHNN and CDR2 SYGVQD (reference sequence). The CDR3 covers 12 residues. CDR3 region: CASSDGSGGYTF. The CDR3 nucleotides read TGCGCCAGCAGTGACGGTAGTGGTGGCTACACCTTC.

The chain recombines TRBV9 with TRBJ2-3, with TRBD2 matching 14 bases. V lost 4 bases to trimming and J lost 3 bases; unmatched junction nucleotides: 7. CDR3 length: 17 amino acids. Germline loops: CDR1 SGDLS, CDR2 YYNGEE. DNA for the CDR3: TGTGCCAGCAGCCCGCCGACTAGCGGGAGGGTTACAGATACGCAGTATTTT. Translating gives CASSPPTSGRVTDTQYF. The complete variable domain, with remaining parts taken from reference TRBV9 and TRBJ2-3, reads DSGVTQTPKHLITATGQRVTLRCSPRSGDLSVYWYQQSLDQGLQFLIQYYNGEERAKGNILERFSAQQFPDLHSELNLSSLELGDSALYFCASSPPTSGRVTDTQYFGPGTRLTVL.

The gene calls are TRBV2 and TRBJ2-2; TRBD1 is a possible D gene (5 bases). V was clipped by 4 bases and J by 6 bases, with 12 bases between them. The CDR3 has 14 amino acids. The germline V gene encodes CDR1 SNHLY and CDR2 FYNNEI. The CDR3 DNA is TGTGCCAGCAGTGTTTTTAAGGGGCCCGGGGAGCTGTTTTTT. Its translation is CASSVFKGPGELFF. Full variable domain (missing parts from reference TRBV2 and TRBJ2-2): EPEVTQTPSHQVTQMGQEVILRCVPISNHLYFYWYRQILGQKVEFLVSFYNNEISEKSEIFDDQFSVERPDGSNFTLKIRSTKLEDSAMYFCASSVFKGPGELFFGEGSRLTVL.

The chain uses TRBV9 and TRBJ1-4, with 7 bases that match TRBD1. CDR3 size: 12 residues. Germline CDR1 is SGDLS and CDR2 is YYNGEE. Trimming took 5 bases from V and 11 from J; bases not matched to a gene: 6. The CDR3 spells CASSALQGKLFF. The CDR3 DNA is TGTGCCAGCAGTGCTCTACAGGGGAAACTGTTTTTT.

This chain uses TRBV18 with TRBJ2-7; 9 nucleotides agree with TRBD1. V shed 6 bases, J shed 3 bases, and the junction held 12 bases outside the gene matches. CDR3 length: 16 residues. The germline V gene has CDR1 KGHSH and CDR2 LQKENI. The CDR3 DNA sequence: TGTGCCAGCTCCCCTATGGGGACAGGGATGCTCTACGAGCAGTACTTC. Its protein product is CASSPMGTGMLYEQYF. The whole variable domain, remainder taken from reference TRBV18 and TRBJ2-7, is NAGVMQNPRHLVRRRGQEARLRCSPMKGHSHVYWYRQLPEEGLKFMVYLQKENIIDESGMPKERFSAEFPKEGPSILRIQQVVRGDSAAYFCASSPMGTGMLYEQYFGPGTRLTVT.

The chain combines TRBV28 with TRBJ2-3; D is unclear. The length of the CDR3 is 12 residues. The germline gives CDR1 MDHEN, CDR2 SYDVKM. V gave up 6 bases and J gave up 0 bases, with 4 bases separating them. CDR3 amino acids: CASRQSTDTQYF. Written as DNA, the CDR3 is TGTGCCAGCAGACAGAGCACAGATACGCAGTATTTT.

The gene calls are TRBV29-1 and TRBJ1-1; a weak D match, TRBD1 (6 bases). The CDR3 extends over 13 amino acids. V lost 4 bases, J lost 5 bases, and 14 bases lay in between. Germline V gene sequence: CDR1 SQVTM, CDR2 ANQGSEA. The CDR3 is CSVARGRGTEAFF. The CDR3 DNA reads as TGCAGCGTTGCTCGGGGGCGGGGGACTGAAGCTTTCTTT.

This clone was observed once. The chain joins TRBV7-9 to TRBJ1-2; D not certain. Germline V gene lookup returns CDR1 SEHNR and CDR2 FQNEAQ (reference sequence). V lost 4 bases to trimming and J lost 4 bases, with 16 bases between them. CDR3 length: 15 amino acids. The CDR3 region has the DNA TGTGCCAGCAGCTCAGGCCCAGGCTCCGGCTATGGCTACACCTTC. As protein: CASSSGPGSGYGYTF.

The V call is TRBV28, the J call TRBJ1-1; 7 bases align to TRBD1. With 6 bases clipped from V and 0 bases from J, the junction kept 16 bases outside the gene matches. CDR3 length equals 18 residues. Germline values: CDR1 MDHEN, CDR2 SYDVKM. CDR3 amino acids: CASSQLGGQGGMNTEAFF. The CDR3 region has the DNA TGTGCCAGCAGCCAGTTGGGGGGCCAGGGGGGCATGAACACTGAAGCTTTCTTT. The whole variable domain, remainder taken from reference TRBV28 and TRBJ1-1, is DVKVTQSSRYLVKRTGEKVFLECVQDMDHENMFWYRQDPGLGLRLIYFSYDVKMKEKGDIPEGYSVSREKKERFSLILESASTNQTSMYLCASSQLGGQGGMNTEAFFGQGTRLTVV.

This clone was found once. The genes are TRBV9 and TRBJ2-5; TRBD1 aligns across 7 bases. The CDR3 consists of 14 residues. Per germline, CDR1 SGDLS and CDR2 YYNGEE. After removal of 3 bases from V and 5 bases from J, the junction contained 7 bases not matched to a gene. Written as DNA, the CDR3 is TGTGCCAGCAGCGGACAGGGAAGGAGGGAGACCCAGTACTTC. Translation gives CASSGQGRRETQYF.

This clone showed up just a few times. V usage is TRBV6-6 and J usage is TRBJ2-7, with D perhaps matching TRBD1 (6 bases). Between the trimmed V and J ends, which lost 0 bases and 7 bases, there was a span of 13 bases. Germline V lookup: CDR1 MNHNY, CDR2 SVGAGI (reference sequence). CDR3 length: 14 residues. This CDR3 reads CASSYSSWTAEQYF. The CDR3 nucleotides read TGTGCCAGCAGTTACTCGAGTTGGACAGCGGAGCAGTACTTC.